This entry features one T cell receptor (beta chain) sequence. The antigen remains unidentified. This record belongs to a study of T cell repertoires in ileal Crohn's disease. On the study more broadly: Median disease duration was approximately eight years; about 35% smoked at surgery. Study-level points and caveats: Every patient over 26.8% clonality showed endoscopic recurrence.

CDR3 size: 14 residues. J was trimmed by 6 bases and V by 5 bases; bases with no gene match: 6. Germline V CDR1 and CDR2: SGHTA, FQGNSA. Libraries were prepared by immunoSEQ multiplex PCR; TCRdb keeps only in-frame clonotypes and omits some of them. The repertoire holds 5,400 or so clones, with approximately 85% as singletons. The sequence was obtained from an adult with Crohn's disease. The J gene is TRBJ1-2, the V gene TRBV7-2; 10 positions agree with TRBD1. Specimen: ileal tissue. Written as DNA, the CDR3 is TGTGCCAGCAGCCCGGGACAGGGGTCCCATGGCTACACCTTC. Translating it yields CASSPGQGSHGYTF.